The next 10 T cell receptor beta chains were all read from a single sample in a study of technical replicates of blood from a handful of donors. Here immunoSEQ multiplex PCR was the method, and the copy in TCRdb shows in-frame clones only, minus some. This table has approximately 52,000 clones, 80% to 95% appearing once. The specimen sequenced was PBMCs. These receptors were obtained from a human donor in good health. Some clones in this sample may be carry-over from other donors' samples.

This clone came up many times. V usage is TRBV6-1 and J usage is TRBJ1-6, with 7 bases lining up with TRBD1. The germline gives CDR1 MNHNS, CDR2 SASEGT. V shed 6 bases and J 7 bases; nucleotides not matched to a gene: 9. The CDR3 covers 15 residues. CDR3: CASRDRDRLNSPLHF. The CDR3 coding sequence is TGTGCCAGCAGGGACCGGGACAGATTGAATTCACCCCTCCACTTT.

The V call is TRBV6-5, the J call TRBJ2-2; possibly TRBD1 for D (6 bases). The CDR3 is 16 amino acids. The germline gives CDR1 MNHEY, CDR2 SVGAGI. The V and J ends lost 2 bases and 5 bases respectively, with 15 bases between them. CDR3 nucleotides: TGTGCCAGCAGTTACGGGGACACCGTAATGACCGGGGAGCTGTTTTTT. This sequence encodes CASSYGDTVMTGELFF.

This sequence joins TRBV19 and TRBJ1-3, with 7 bases that match TRBD1. Trimming removed 5 bases from V and 0 bases from J; junction bases left unmatched: 10. The germline CDR1 and CDR2 sequences are LNHDA and SQIVND (reference sequence). This CDR3 is built from 17 residues. For the CDR3, the DNA is TGTGCCAGTAGTCCCAGGACAGGTCTTAACTCTGGAAACACCATATATTTT. Encoded protein: CASSPRTGLNSGNTIYF.

This sequence joins TRBV6-4 and TRBJ2-1; 10 positions agree with TRBD2. The V and J ends lost 4 bases and 5 bases, in that order; junction bases with no gene match: 5. This CDR3 has 15 residues. The germline CDR1 and CDR2 sequences are MRHNA and SNTAGT. The CDR3 here is CASSVLAGDNNEQFF. The CDR3 DNA sequence: TGTGCCAGCAGTGTCCTAGCGGGGGATAACAATGAGCAGTTCTTC.

The chain combines TRBV14 with TRBJ2-2; 10 bases line up with TRBD2. This CDR3 is 17 amino acids long. V shed 4 bases, J shed 2 bases, and the junction held 7 bases outside the gene matches. Germline values: CDR1 SGHDN, CDR2 FVKESK. In DNA, the CDR3 is TGTGCCAGCAGCCGCCCCTCTAGCGGGAGCAACACCGGGGAGCTGTTTTTT. Translation: CASSRPSSGSNTGELFF. The full variable domain, in which reference TRBV14 and TRBJ2-2 provide the parts outside the CDR3, is EAGVTQFPSHSVIEKGQTVTLRCDPISGHDNLYWYRRVMGKEIKFLLHFVKESKQDESGMPNNRFLAERTGGTYSTLKVQPAELEDSGVYFCASSRPSSGSNTGELFFGEGSRLTVL.

This chain joins TRBV29-1 and TRBJ2-3, with 9 bases identical to TRBD2. Per germline, CDR1 SQVTM and CDR2 ANQGSEA. The CDR3 is made up of 13 amino acids. Germline trimming cut 7 bases from V and 2 bases from J; bases unmatched to any gene: 4. This CDR3 reads CSARLAVTDTQYF. Here the CDR3 DNA reads TGCAGCGCAAGACTAGCGGTCACAGATACGCAGTATTTT.

J is TRBJ2-7 and V is TRBV4-2; the match to TRBD2 covers 9 bases. V dropped 6 bases and J dropped 5; count of bases not matched to a gene: 11. Germline V gene sequence: CDR1 LGHNA, CDR2 YNFKEQ. The CDR3 consists of 15 residues. The CDR3 region has the DNA TGTGCCAGCAGGTACTCGCCTAGCGGGAACGACGAGCAGTACTTC. This translates into CASRYSPSGNDEQYF.

The chain joins TRBV19 to TRBJ1-2, with 7 bases aligning to TRBD1. V dropped 7 bases and J dropped 7; count of bases not matched to a gene: 9. Germline values: CDR1 LNHDA, CDR2 SQIVND (reference sequence). CDR3 length: 13 amino acids. The DNA for the CDR3 is TGTGCCAGTACCCGCGACAGGGCGAGTGGCTACACCTTC. It yields the protein CASTRDRASGYTF.

This chain connects TRBV27 to TRBJ2-7, with 7 nucleotides matching TRBD2. There are 14 residues in the CDR3. The germline V gene has CDR1 MNHEY and CDR2 SMNVEV (reference sequence). With V trimmed by 1 base and J by 3 bases, 3 bases remained unmatched. The CDR3 reads CASSLYPGGYEQYF. The CDR3 bases are TGTGCCAGCAGTTTATACCCGGGGGGCTACGAGCAGTACTTC.

V and J are TRBV5-1 and TRBJ2-2; 9 bases are a match to TRBD2. The CDR3 loop spans 15 amino acids. The germline V gene encodes CDR1 SGHRS and CDR2 YFSETQ. The V segment lost 4 bases and the J segment 7 bases; nucleotides outside the gene matches: 8. CDR3 nucleotides: TGCGCCAGCAGCACGGGACTAGCTGCCGGCGGGGAGCTGTTTTTT. It encodes CASSTGLAAGGELFF.